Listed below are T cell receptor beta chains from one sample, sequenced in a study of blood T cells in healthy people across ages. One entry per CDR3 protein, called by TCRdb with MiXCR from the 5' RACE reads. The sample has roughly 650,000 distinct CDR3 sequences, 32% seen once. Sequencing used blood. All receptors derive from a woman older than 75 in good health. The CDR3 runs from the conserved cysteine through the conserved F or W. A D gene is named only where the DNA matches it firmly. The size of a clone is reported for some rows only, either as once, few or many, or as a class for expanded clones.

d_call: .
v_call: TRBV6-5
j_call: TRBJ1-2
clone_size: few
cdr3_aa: CASSYSNSPNYGYTF
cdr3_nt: TGTGCCAGCAGTTACTCGAACAGCCCTAACTATGGCTACACCTTC

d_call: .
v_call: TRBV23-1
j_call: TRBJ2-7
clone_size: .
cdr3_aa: CASSQLRGPYEQYF
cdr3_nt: TGCGCCAGCAGTCAATTAAGGGGCCCCTACGAGCAGTACTTC

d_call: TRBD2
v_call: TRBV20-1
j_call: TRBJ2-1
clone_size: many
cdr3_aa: CSAVKRTSGGYNEQFF
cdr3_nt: TGCAGTGCGGTTAAAAGGACTAGCGGGGGGTACAATGAGCAGTTCTTC

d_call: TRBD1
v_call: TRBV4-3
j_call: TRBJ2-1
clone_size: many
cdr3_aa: CASSRRTGGAYNEQFF
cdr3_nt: TGCGCCAGCAGCAGGCGGACAGGGGGCGCGTACAATGAGCAGTTCTTC

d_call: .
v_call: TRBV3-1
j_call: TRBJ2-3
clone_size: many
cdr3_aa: CASSPRVPSTQYF
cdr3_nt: TGTGCCAGCAGCCCCCGGGTCCCCAGCACGCAGTATTTT

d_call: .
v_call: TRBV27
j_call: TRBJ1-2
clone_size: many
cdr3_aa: CASSLPGGVGGYTF
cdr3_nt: TGTGCCAGCAGTTTGCCCGGGGGGGTTGGCGGCTACACCTTC

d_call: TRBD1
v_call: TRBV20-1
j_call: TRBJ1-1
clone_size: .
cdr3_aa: CSARDDGTGWDLLKSTEAFF
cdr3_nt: TGCAGTGCTAGAGACGACGGGACAGGGTGGGACCTTTTGAAATCCACTGAAGCTTTCTTT

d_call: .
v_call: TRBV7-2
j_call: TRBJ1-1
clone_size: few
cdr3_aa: CASSLGPGPGTEAFF
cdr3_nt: TGTGCCAGCAGCTTAGGTCCGGGGCCTGGGACTGAAGCTTTCTTT

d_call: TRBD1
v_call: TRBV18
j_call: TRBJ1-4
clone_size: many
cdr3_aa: CASSRQGSNEKLFF
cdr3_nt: TGTGCCAGCTCACGACAGGGGTCTAATGAAAAACTGTTTTTT

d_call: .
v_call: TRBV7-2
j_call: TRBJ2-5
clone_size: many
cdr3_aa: CASSLGGTNGETQYF
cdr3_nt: TGTGCCAGCAGCTTGGGGGGGACAAATGGGGAGACCCAGTACTTC

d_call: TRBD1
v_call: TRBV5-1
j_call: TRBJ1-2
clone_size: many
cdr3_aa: CASSQDRAYGYTF
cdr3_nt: TGCGCCAGCAGTCAGGACAGGGCCTATGGCTACACCTTC

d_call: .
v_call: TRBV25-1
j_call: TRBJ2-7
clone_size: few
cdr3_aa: CASSEIGQSYEQYF
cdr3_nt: TGTGCCAGCAGTGAAATTGGACAGTCCTACGAGCAGTACTTC

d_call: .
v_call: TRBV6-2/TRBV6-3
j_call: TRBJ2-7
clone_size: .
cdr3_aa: CASRWTVTTYEQYF
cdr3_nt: TGTGCCAGCAGGTGGACAGTGACTACCTACGAGCAGTACTTC

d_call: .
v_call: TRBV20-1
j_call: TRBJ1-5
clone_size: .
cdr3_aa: CSARAPHEGQPQHF
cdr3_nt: TGCAGTGCTAGAGCTCCACACGAGGGGCAGCCCCAGCATTTT

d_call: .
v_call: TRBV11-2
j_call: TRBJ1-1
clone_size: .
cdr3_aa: CASSGRVAFF
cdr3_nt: TGTGCCAGCAGTGGACGGGTAGCTTTCTTT

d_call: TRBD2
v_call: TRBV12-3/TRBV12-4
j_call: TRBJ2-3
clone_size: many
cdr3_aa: CASSLQRGVRDTQYF
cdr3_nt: TGTGCCAGCAGTTTACAGCGGGGGGTTCGAGATACGCAGTATTTT

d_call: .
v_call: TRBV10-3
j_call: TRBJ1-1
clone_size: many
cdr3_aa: CAIKSGKGNTEAFF
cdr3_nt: TGTGCCATCAAATCCGGCAAGGGGAACACTGAAGCTTTCTTT

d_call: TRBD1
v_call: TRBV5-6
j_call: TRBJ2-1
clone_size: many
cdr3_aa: CASTLTLTGAGEQFF
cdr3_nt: TGTGCCAGCACCCTCACCCTGACAGGGGCGGGCGAGCAGTTCTTC

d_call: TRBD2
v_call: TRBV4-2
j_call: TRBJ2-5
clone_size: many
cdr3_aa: CASSQEGGTSGVETQYF
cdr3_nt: TGTGCCAGCAGCCAAGAAGGGGGGACTAGCGGGGTAGAGACCCAGTACTTC

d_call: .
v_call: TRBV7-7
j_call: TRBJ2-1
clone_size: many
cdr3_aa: CASSLGSQGNEQFF
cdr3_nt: TGTGCCAGCAGCCTGGGATCTCAGGGGAATGAGCAGTTCTTC

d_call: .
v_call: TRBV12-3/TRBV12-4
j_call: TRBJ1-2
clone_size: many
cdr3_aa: CASSLGWGQGYGYTF
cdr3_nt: TGTGCCAGCAGTTTAGGTTGGGGGCAGGGCTATGGCTACACCTTC

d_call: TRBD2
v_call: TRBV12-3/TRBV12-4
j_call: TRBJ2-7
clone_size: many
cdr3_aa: CASGRTSGGLRGTQYF
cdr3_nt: TGTGCCAGCGGTAGGACTAGCGGGGGGTTGAGGGGCACCCAGTACTTC

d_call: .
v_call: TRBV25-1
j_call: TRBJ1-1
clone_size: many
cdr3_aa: CASSPRGRTEAFF
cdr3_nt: TGTGCCAGCAGTCCCCGGGGGCGCACTGAAGCTTTCTTT

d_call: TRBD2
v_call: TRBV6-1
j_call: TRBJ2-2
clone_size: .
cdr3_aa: CASSGDRVLAGTGELFF
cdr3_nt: TGTGCCAGCAGTGGAGACAGGGTACTAGCGGGCACCGGGGAGCTGTTTTTT

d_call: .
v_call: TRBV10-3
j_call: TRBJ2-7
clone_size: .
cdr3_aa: CAISEQEAIRYF
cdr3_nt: TGTGCCATCAGTGAGCAGGAAGCCATTCGGTACTTC

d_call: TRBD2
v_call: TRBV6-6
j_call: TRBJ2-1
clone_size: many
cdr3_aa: CASSGGGHRQFF
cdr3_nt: TGTGCCAGCAGCGGGGGGGGGCACCGGCAGTTCTTC

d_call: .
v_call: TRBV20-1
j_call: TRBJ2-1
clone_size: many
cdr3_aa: CSARPNNEQFF
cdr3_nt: TGCAGTGCTAGACCCAACAATGAGCAGTTCTTC

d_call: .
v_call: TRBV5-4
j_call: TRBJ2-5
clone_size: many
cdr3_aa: CASSLGDTGTQYF
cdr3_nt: TGTGCCAGCAGCTTGGGGGACACGGGGACCCAGTACTTC

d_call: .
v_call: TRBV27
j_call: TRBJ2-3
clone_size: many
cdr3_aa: CASSPMSGTQYF
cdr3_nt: TGTGCCAGCAGTCCCATGTCGGGTACGCAGTATTTT

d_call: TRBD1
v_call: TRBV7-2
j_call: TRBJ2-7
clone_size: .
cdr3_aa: CVSHGTANFNEQYF
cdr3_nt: TGTGTCAGCCACGGGACAGCAAATTTCAACGAGCAGTACTTC

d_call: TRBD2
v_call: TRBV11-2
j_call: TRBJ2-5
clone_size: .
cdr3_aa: CTSSLGAGGGQETQYF
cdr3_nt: TGTACCAGCAGCTTAGGGGCGGGAGGGGGCCAAGAGACCCAGTACTTC

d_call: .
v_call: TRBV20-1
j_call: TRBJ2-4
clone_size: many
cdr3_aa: CSAPGTTKNIQYF
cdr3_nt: TGCAGTGCCCCAGGGACAACCAAAAACATTCAGTACTTC

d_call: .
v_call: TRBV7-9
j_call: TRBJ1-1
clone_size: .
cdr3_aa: CASSLSPRRGLNTEAFF
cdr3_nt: TGTGCCAGCAGCTTATCACCAAGGCGGGGTCTAAACACTGAAGCTTTCTTT

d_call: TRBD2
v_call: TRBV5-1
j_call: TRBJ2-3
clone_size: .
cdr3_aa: CASRSSGVTDAQYF
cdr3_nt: TGCGCCAGCAGGTCTAGCGGCGTCACAGATGCGCAGTATTTT

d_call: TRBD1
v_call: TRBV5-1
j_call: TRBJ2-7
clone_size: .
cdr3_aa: CASSRPGQGDFSYEQYF
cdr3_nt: TGCGCCAGCAGCCGCCCGGGACAGGGCGATTTCTCCTACGAGCAGTACTTC

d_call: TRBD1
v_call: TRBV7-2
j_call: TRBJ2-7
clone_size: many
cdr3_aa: CASRGDRGNAYEQYF
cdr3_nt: TGTGCCAGCAGGGGGGACAGGGGAAACGCCTACGAGCAGTACTTC

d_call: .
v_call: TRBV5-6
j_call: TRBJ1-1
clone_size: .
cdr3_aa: CASSFVSRTEAFF
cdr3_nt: TGTGCCAGCAGCTTTGTTTCGAGGACTGAAGCTTTCTTT

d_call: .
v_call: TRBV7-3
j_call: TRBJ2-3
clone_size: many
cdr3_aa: CASSSTGGRGLNTDTQYF
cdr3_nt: TGTGCCAGCAGCTCCACTGGGGGTAGGGGTCTGAACACAGATACGCAGTATTTT

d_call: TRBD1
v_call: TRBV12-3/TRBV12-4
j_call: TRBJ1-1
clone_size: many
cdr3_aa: CASRPSGQGDTEAFF
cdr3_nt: TGTGCCAGCAGACCTTCGGGACAGGGGGACACTGAAGCTTTCTTT

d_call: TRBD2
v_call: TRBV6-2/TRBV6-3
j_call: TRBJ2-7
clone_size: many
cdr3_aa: CASSPVRLGGSYEQYF
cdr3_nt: TGTGCCAGCAGCCCCGTGAGGCTCGGGGGGTCCTACGAGCAGTACTTC

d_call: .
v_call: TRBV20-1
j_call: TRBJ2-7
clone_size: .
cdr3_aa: CSAGDTSYEQYF
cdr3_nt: TGCAGTGCTGGGGACACAAGCTACGAGCAGTACTTC

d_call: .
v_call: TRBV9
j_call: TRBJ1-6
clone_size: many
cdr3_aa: CASSTYSGENSPLHF
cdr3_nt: TGTGCCAGCAGCACCTATTCCGGGGAAAATTCACCCCTCCACTTT

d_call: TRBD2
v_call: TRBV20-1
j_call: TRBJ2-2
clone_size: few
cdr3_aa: CSATTSGTGELFF
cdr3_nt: TGCAGTGCAACTACTAGCGGGACCGGGGAGCTGTTTTTT

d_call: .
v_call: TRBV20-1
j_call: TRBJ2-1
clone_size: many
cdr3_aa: CSEAGAGYNEQFF
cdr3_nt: TGCAGTGAGGCGGGGGCTGGTTACAATGAGCAGTTCTTC

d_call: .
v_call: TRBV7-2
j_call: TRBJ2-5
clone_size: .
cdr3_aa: CASSLGATGRETQYF
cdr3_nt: TGTGCCAGCAGCTTAGGGGCTACAGGGCGGGAGACCCAGTACTTC

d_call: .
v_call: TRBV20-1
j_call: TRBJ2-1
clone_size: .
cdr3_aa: CSARDVAEDYNEQFF
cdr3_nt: TGCAGTGCTAGAGATGTGGCGGAAGACTACAATGAGCAGTTCTTC

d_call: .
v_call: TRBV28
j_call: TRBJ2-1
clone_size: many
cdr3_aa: CASRVNHEQFF
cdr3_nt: TGTGCCAGCAGGGTTAACCATGAGCAGTTCTTC

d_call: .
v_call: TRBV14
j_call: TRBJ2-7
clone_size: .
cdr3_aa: CASSQVGAKIRGGQYF
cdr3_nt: TGTGCCAGCAGCCAAGTAGGTGCGAAGATACGAGGCGGGCAGTACTTC

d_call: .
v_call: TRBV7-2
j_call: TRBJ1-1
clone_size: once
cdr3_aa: CASSVNPVGGTEAFF
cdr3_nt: TGTGCCAGCAGTGTGAATCCCGTGGGCGGAACTGAAGCTTTCTTT

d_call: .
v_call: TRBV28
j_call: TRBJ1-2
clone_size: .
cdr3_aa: CASMHSPNYGYTF
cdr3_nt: TGTGCCAGCATGCACAGTCCTAACTATGGCTACACCTTC

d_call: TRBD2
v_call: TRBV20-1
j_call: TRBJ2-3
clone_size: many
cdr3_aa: CSALSGGTDTQYF
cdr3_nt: TGCAGTGCCCTTAGCGGGGGCACAGATACGCAGTATTTT

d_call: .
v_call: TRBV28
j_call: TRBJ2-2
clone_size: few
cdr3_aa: CASRPAVFPLRAGELFF
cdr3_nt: TGTGCCAGCAGACCGGCAGTTTTCCCTCTTAGGGCCGGGGAGCTGTTTTTT

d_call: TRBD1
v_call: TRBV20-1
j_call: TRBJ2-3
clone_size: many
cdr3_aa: CSARVIGQGATDTQYF
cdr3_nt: TGCAGTGCTAGAGTCATAGGACAGGGGGCGACAGATACGCAGTATTTT

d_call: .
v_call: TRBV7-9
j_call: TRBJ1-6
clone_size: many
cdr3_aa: CASSLLNSPLHF
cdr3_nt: TGTGCCAGCAGCTTGCTTAATTCACCCCTCCACTTT

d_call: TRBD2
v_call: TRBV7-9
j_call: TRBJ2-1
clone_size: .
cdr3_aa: CAGSLVVLKERGGYGNEQFF
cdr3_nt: TGTGCCGGCAGCTTAGTGGTTTTAAAGGAGCGGGGGGGGTACGGCAATGAGCAGTTCTTC

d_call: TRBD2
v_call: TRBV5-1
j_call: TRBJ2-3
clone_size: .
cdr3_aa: CASSLGLAPGTDTQYF
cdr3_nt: TGCGCCAGCAGCCTTGGACTAGCCCCTGGCACAGATACGCAGTATTTT

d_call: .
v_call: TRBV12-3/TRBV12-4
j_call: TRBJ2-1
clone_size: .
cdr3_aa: CASTNLPRFYNEQFF
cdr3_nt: TGTGCCAGCACTAATTTACCAAGGTTCTACAATGAGCAGTTCTTC

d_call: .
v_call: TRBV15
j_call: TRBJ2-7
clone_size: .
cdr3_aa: CAASRDRSASGRTYEQYF
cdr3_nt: TGTGCCGCCAGCAGAGATCGATCGGCTAGTGGGCGTACCTACGAGCAGTACTTC